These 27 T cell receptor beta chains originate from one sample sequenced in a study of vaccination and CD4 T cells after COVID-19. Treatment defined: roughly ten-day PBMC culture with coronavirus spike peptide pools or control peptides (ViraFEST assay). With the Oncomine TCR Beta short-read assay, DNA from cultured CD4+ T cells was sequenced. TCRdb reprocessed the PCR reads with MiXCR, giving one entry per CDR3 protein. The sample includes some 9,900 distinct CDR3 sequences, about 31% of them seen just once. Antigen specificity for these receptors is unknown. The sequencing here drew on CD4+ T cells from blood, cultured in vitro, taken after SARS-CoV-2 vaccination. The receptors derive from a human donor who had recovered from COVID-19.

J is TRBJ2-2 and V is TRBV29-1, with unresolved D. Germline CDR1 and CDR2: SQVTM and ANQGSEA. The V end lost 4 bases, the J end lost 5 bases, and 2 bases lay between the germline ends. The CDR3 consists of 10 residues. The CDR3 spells CSVGTGELFF. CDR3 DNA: TGCAGCGTTGGGACCGGGGAGCTGTTTTTT.

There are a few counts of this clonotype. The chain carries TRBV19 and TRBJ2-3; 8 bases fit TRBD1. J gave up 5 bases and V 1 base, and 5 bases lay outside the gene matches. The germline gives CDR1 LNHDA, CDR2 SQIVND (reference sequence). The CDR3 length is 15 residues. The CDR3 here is CASSIAGTGKDTQYF. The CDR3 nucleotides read TGTGCCAGTAGTATAGCCGGGACAGGCAAAGATACGCAGTATTTT.

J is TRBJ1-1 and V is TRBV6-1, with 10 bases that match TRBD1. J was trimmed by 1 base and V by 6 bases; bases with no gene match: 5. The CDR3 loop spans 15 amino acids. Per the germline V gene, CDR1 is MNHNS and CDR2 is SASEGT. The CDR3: CASSRQGAGNTEAFF. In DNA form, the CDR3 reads TGTGCCAGCAGCCGACAGGGGGCGGGGAACACTGAAGCTTTCTTT.

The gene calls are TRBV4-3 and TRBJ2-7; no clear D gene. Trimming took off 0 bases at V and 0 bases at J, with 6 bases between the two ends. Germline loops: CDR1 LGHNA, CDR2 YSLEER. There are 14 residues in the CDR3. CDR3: CASSQDPVSYEQYF. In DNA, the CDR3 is TGCGCCAGCAGCCAAGACCCCGTCTCCTACGAGCAGTACTTC.

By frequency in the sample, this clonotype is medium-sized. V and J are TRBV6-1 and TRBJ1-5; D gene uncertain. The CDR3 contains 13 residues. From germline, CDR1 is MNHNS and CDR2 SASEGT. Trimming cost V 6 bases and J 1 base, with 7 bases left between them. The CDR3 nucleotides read TGTGCCAGCAGACTTGACAGCAATCAGCCCCAGCATTTT. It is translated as CASRLDSNQPQHF.

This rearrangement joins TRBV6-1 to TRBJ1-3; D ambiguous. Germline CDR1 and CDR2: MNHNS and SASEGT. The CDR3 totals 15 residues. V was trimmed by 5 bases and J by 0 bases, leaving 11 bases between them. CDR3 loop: CASSQPTVSGNTIYF. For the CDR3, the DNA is TGTGCCAGCAGTCAGCCTACAGTCTCTGGAAACACCATATATTTT.

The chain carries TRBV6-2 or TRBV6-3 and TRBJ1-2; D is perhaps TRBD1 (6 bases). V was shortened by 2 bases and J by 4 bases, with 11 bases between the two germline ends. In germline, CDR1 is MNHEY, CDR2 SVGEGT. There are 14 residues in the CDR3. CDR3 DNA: TGTGCCAGCAGTTACGGCTCAGGGGCCTATGGCTACACCTTC. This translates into CASSYGSGAYGYTF.

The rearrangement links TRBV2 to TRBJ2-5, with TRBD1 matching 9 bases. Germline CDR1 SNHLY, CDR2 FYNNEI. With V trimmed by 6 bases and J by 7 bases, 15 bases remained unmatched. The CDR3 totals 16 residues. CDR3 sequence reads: CASRETKSTGGATQYF. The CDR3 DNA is TGTGCCAGCAGGGAAACCAAATCGACAGGGGGAGCGACCCAGTACTTC.

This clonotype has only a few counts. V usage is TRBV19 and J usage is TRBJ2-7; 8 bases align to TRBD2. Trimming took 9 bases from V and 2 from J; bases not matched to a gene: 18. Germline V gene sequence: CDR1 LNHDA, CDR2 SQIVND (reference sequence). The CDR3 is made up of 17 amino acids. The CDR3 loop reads CASSPGTRAARTYEQYF. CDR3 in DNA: TGTGCCAGCAGCCCCGGGACTAGAGCGGCGAGAACCTACGAGCAGTACTTC. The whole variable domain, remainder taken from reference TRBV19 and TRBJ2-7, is DGGITQSPKYLFRKEGQNVTLSCEQNLNHDAMYWYRQDPGQGLRLIYYSQIVNDFQKGDIAEGYSVSREKKESFPLTVTSAQKNPTAFYLCASSPGTRAARTYEQYFGPGTRLTVT.

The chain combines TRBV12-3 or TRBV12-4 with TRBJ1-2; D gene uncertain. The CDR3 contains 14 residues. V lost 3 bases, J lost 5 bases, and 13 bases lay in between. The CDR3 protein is CASSFQTDDYGYTF. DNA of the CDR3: TGTGCCAGCAGTTTTCAGACGGACGATTATGGCTACACCTTC.

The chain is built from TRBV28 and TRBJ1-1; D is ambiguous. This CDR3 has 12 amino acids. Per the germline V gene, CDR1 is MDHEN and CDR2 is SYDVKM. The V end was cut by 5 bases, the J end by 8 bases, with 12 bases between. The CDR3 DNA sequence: TGTGCCAGCAGTCCCCCCCGAGTGGAAGCTTTCTTT. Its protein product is CASSPPRVEAFF.

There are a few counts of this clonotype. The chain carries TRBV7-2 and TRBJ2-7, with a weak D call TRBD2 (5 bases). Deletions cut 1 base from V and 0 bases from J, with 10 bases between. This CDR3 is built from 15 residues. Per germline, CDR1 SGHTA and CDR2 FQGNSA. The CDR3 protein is CASSLGTGSSYEQYF. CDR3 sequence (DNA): TGTGCCAGCAGCTTAGGGACGGGGAGCTCCTACGAGCAGTACTTC.

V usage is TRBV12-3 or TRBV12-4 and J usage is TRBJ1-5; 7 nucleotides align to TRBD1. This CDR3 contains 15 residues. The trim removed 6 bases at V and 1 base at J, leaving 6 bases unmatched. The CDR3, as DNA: TGTGCCAGCAGCACTCAACAGGGGAGCAATCAGCCCCAGCATTTT. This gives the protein CASSTQQGSNQPQHF.

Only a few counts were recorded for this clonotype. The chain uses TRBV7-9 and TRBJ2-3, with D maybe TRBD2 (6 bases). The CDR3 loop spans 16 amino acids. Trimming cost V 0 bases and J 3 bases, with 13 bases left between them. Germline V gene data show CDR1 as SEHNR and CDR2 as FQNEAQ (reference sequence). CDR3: CASSLALGGDTDTQYF. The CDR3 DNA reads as TGTGCCAGCAGCTTAGCGCTGGGCGGGGATACAGATACGCAGTATTTT.

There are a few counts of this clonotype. CDR3 loop: CARRVRGKETQYF. The CDR3 bases are TGTGCCAGGAGAGTAAGGGGTAAAGAGACCCAGTACTTC. The chain carries TRBV6-4 and TRBJ2-5; tentative D call: TRBD1 (5 bases). Germline-derived CDR1 and CDR2 are MRHNA and SNTAGT. This CDR3 has 13 residues. The V end lost 9 bases, the J end lost 3 bases, and 14 bases lay between the germline ends.

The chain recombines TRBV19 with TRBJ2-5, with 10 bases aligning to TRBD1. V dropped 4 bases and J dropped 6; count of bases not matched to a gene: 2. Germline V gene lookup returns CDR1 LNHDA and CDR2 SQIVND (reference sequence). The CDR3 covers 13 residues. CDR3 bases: TGTGCCAGTAGTACGGACAGGGGGAAGACCCAGTACTTC. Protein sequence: CASSTDRGKTQYF.

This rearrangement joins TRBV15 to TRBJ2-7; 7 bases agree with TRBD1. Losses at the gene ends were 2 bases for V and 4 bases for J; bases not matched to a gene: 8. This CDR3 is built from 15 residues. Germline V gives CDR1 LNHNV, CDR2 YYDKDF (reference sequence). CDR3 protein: CATSRPPQGRYEQYF. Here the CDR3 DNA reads TGTGCCACCAGCAGACCGCCACAGGGGCGGTACGAGCAGTACTTC.

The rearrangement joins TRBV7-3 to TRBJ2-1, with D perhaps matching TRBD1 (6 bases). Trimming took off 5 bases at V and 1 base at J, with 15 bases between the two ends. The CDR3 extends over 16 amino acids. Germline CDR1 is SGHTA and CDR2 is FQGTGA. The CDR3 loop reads CASSIGGVLSYNEQFF. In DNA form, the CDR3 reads TGTGCCAGCAGCATAGGGGGTGTTTTATCCTACAATGAGCAGTTCTTC.

The CDR3 region is CASKGQGVASSPLHF. CDR3 DNA sequence: TGTGCCAGCAAGGGACAGGGGGTTGCTTCTTCACCCCTCCACTTT. The genes are TRBV6-1 and TRBJ1-6; 11 nucleotides match TRBD1. Per the germline V gene, CDR1 is MNHNS and CDR2 is SASEGT. The CDR3 length is 15 residues. V shed 7 bases and J 9 bases; nucleotides not matched to a gene: 8.

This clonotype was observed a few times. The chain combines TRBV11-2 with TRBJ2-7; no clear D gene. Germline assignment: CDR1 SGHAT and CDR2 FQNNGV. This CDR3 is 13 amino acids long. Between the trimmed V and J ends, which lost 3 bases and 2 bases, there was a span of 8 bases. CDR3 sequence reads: CASSFIHTYEQYF. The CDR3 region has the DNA TGTGCCAGCAGCTTTATACACACCTACGAGCAGTACTTC.

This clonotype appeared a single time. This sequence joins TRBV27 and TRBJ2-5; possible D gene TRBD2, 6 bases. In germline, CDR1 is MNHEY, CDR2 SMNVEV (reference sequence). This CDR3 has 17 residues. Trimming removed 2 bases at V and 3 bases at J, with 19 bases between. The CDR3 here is CASSLRTPGLIKETQYF. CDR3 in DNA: TGTGCCAGCAGTTTAAGAACCCCGGGACTCATAAAAGAGACCCAGTACTTC.

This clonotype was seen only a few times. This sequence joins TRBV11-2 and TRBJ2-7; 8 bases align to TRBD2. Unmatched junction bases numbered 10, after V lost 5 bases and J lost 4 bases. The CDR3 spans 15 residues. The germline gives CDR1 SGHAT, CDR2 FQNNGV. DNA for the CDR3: TGTGCCAGCAGCCTCCAGCGGGAGAGATCATACGAGCAGTACTTC. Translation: CASSLQRERSYEQYF.

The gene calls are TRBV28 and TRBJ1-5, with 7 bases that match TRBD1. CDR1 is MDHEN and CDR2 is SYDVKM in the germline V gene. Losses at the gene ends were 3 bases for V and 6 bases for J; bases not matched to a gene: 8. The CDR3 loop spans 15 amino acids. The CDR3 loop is CASSLPQGSRQPQHF. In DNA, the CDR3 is TGTGCCAGCAGTTTGCCACAGGGGTCGCGTCAGCCCCAGCATTTT.

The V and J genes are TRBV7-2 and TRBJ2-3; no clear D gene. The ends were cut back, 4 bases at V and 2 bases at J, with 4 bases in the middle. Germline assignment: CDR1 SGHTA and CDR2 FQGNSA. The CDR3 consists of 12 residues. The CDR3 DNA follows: TGTGCCAGCAGCTCTATCACAGATACGCAGTATTTT. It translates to CASSSITDTQYF.

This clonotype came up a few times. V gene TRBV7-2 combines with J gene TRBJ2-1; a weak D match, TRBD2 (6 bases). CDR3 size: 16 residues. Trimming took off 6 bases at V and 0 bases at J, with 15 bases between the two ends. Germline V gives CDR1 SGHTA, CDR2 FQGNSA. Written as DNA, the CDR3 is TGTGCCAGCAGGGCCGCGGGGAGCTCCTCCTACAATGAGCAGTTCTTC. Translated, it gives CASRAAGSSSYNEQFF.

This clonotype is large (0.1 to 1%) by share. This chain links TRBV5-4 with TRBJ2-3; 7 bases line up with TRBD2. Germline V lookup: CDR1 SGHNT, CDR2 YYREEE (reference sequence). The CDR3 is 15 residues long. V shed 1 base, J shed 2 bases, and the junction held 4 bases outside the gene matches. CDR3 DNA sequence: TGTGCCAGCAGCTTGTGGGAGGGAAACACAGATACGCAGTATTTT. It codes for CASSLWEGNTDTQYF.

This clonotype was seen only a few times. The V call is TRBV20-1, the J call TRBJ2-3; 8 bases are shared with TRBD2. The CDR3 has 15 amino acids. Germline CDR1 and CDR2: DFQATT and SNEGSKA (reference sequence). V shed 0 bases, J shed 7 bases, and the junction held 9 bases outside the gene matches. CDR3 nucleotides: TGCAGTGCTAGAGACAGCGGGAGACGAGGAAATACGCAGTATTTT. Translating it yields CSARDSGRRGNTQYF.